The 5 T cell receptor beta chains below were found in one sample sequenced in a study of vaccination effects on CD4 cells after COVID-19. Investigators separated out CD4+ T cells once approximately 11 days of culture had passed. It was two doses of either the BNT162b2 or mRNA-1273 vaccine that participants received. For these TCRs, the target antigens are not known. Profiling relied on immunoSEQ multiplex PCR, and the TCRdb table lists in-frame clones only, not all of them. The sample yields 72,000 or so clones, 74% seen once. Sequencing was performed on CD4+ T cells from PBMCs cultured without peptide, taken after COVID-19 vaccination. All receptors come from a human donor who received a COVID-19 vaccine.

The chain is built from TRBV21-1 and TRBJ2-7; no DNA check was done on the table's D call, TRBD2. TRBV21-1 represents a pseudogene. The CDR3 extends over 14 amino acids. CDR3 nucleotide sequence: TGTGCCAGCAGCATCGCCAGTAAAGGCGGCGAGCAGTACGTC. Translation gives CASSIASKGGEQYV.

The chain uses TRBV6-5 and TRBJ1-2; D not resolved. Germline V gene lookup returns CDR1 MNHEY and CDR2 SVGAGI. The germline V and J ends were trimmed by 0 bases and 0 bases, with 8 bases remaining between them. The CDR3 is 15 amino acids. The CDR3 DNA follows: TGTGCCAGCAGTTACTCGAATTCCGCTAACTATGGCTACACCTTC. It translates to CASSYSNSANYGYTF.

This clone was seen a single time. The CDR3 DNA reads as TGTGCCAGCAGCTTACAACGGTTGAACACTGAAGCTTTCTTT. This gives the protein CASSLQRLNTEAFF. The chain uses TRBV5-5 and TRBJ1-1; D ambiguous. Germline CDR1 is SGHKS and CDR2 is YYEKEE (reference sequence). Trimming shortened V by 2 bases and J by 0 bases, and 8 bases separated the two germline ends. This CDR3 spans 14 amino acids.

This rearrangement joins TRBV12-5 to TRBJ2-5, with TRBD2 identical over 8 bases. The germline gives CDR1 LGHNT, CDR2 FRNRAP. The CDR3 is 16 amino acids. Trimming at V came to 3 bases and at J to 1 base, leaving 7 bases not matched to a gene. The CDR3, as DNA: TGTGCTAGTGGTTTAGGAGCGGGGGTTCTCCAAGAGACCCAGTACTTC. Its protein is CASGLGAGVLQETQYF.

The chain has TRBV7-2 and TRBJ1-5; no reliable D call. The CDR3 is made up of 14 amino acids. In germline, CDR1 is SGHTA, CDR2 FQGNSA. This chain's CDR3 is CATGPGLGNQPQHF. DNA for the CDR3: TGTGCGACCGGACCTGGGCTTGGCAATCAGCCCCAGCATTTT.